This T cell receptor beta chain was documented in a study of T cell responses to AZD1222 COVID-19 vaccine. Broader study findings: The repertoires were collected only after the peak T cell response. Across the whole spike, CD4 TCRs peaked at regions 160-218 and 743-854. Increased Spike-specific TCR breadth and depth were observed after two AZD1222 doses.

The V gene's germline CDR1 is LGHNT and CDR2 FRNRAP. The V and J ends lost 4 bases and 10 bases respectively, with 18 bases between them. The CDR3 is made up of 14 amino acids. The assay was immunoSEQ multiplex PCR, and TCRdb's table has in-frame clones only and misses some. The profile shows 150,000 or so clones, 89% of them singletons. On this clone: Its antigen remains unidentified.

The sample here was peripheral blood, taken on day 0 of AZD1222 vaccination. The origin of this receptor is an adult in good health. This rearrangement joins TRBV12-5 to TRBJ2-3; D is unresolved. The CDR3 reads CASGSNLGSNPQYF. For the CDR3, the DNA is TGTGCTAGTGGTTCAAACCTAGGCTCCAATCCGCAGTATTTT.